The 7 T cell receptor beta chains below all came from one sample that was sequenced in a study of T cell responses to AZD1222 COVID-19 vaccine. The assay was immunoSEQ multiplex PCR, and TCRdb's table has in-frame clones only and misses some. The sample lists about 96,000 clones, approximately 90% occurring once. The sequences come from peripheral blood, collected on day 0 of AZD1222 vaccination. The receptor source for this set is an adult in good health.

The CDR3: CATSRGQGDGYTF. CDR3 bases: TGTGCCACCAGCAGGGGACAGGGCGATGGCTACACCTTC. V gene TRBV15 combines with J gene TRBJ1-2; 9 nucleotides agree with TRBD1. Germline values: CDR1 LNHNV, CDR2 YYDKDF (reference sequence). This CDR3 spans 13 amino acids. The V segment lost 3 bases and the J segment 6 bases; nucleotides outside the gene matches: 2.

The V gene is TRBV14, the J gene TRBJ1-5; no firm D call. From germline, CDR1 is SGHDN and CDR2 FVKESK. Trimming took 2 bases from V and 7 from J, leaving 9 bases between them. This CDR3 is built from 13 residues. The CDR3, as DNA: TGTGCCAGCAGCCAATCGGAGGACCAGCCCCAGCATTTT. It is translated as CASSQSEDQPQHF.

This chain links TRBV29-1 with TRBJ1-2, with a weak D call TRBD1 (5 bases). CDR1 and CDR2 (germline): SQVTM, ANQGSEA. The CDR3 is 11 amino acids. V lost 6 bases and J 2 bases, leaving 7 bases between the germline ends. The CDR3 nucleotides read TGCAGCGTGGACACAAACTATGGCTACACCTTC. This gives the protein CSVDTNYGYTF. The whole variable domain, remainder taken from reference TRBV29-1 and TRBJ1-2, is SAVISQKPSRDICQRGTSLTIQCQVDSQVTMMFWYRQQPGQSLTLIATANQGSEATYESGFVIDKFPISRPNLTFSTLTVSNMSPEDSSIYLCSVDTNYGYTFGSGTRLTVV.

The V and J genes are TRBV15 and TRBJ1-5; D is ambiguous. This CDR3 is built from 15 residues. With 0 bases removed from V and 0 bases from J, the gap between germline ends came to 6 bases. Per the germline V gene, CDR1 is LNHNV and CDR2 is YYDKDF (reference sequence). The CDR3 loop reads CATSREDYSNQPQHF. In DNA, the CDR3 is TGTGCCACCAGCAGAGAGGATTATAGCAATCAGCCCCAGCATTTT.

The rearrangement uses TRBV3-1 (or the pseudogene TRBV3-2) and TRBJ2-1; TRBD1 aligns across 10 bases. The CDR3 totals 15 residues. Germline-derived CDR1 and CDR2 are LGHDT and YNNKEL (reference sequence). The J segment lost 4 bases and the V segment lost 1 base, leaving 1 base of the junction unmatched. The DNA for the CDR3 is TGTGCCAGCAGCCAAGGGACAGGGGGTTACAATGAGCAGTTCTTC. Translated, it gives CASSQGTGGYNEQFF.

The rearrangement joins TRBV3-1 (or the pseudogene TRBV3-2) to TRBJ1-6; 7 bases match TRBD1. V lost 3 bases and J lost 10; bases outside the gene matches: 6. The V gene's germline CDR1 is LGHDT and CDR2 YNNKEL (reference sequence). The CDR3 sequence is 14 residues long. The CDR3 here is CASSHRQGDSPLHF. The DNA of the CDR3 is TGTGCCAGCAGCCATAGGCAGGGGGACTCACCCCTCCACTTT.

The chain combines TRBV10-3 with TRBJ1-2; possibly TRBD1 for D (6 bases). The length of the CDR3 is 11 residues. Trimming removed 10 bases at V and 2 bases at J, with 8 bases between. The germline CDR1 and CDR2 sequences are ENHRY and SYGVKD. This chain's CDR3 is CASGTNYGYTF. As DNA, the CDR3 is TGTGCCAGCGGGACAAACTATGGCTACACCTTC.